This record concerns one T cell receptor beta chain sequence. The data are from a study of blood T cell repertoires in COVID-19. About the study: There were acute and convalescent COVID-19 samples, and they came from the United States, Italy and Spain.

Individuals aged roughly 18 to 95 years were recruited from fewer than 25 US areas. Source study methods: Nucleated cell counts were estimated from reference gene primer amplification. TCRdb's copy holds only in-frame clones and misses some; the assay was immunoSEQ multiplex PCR. Clonal size and the V and J genes are those of that table, whereas D and trimming came from the DNA. The table shows 200,000 to 250,000 clones, with about 90% occurring only once. The sequenced material came from PBMCs or T cells enriched from blood (not recorded which). This TCR was recovered from a man aged 25 to 40 who had been exposed to COVID-19.

In nucleotides, the CDR3 is TGTGCCAGCACCCTAGGTAGGGGGTCCCATAATTCACCCCTCCACTTT. This sequence encodes CASTLGRGSHNSPLHF. This sequence joins TRBV13 and TRBJ1-6; perhaps TRBD1 as D (6 bases). Per the germline V gene, CDR1 is PRHDT and CDR2 is FYEKMQ (reference sequence). The CDR3 has 16 amino acids. Trimming cost V 7 bases and J 5 bases, with 18 bases left between them.